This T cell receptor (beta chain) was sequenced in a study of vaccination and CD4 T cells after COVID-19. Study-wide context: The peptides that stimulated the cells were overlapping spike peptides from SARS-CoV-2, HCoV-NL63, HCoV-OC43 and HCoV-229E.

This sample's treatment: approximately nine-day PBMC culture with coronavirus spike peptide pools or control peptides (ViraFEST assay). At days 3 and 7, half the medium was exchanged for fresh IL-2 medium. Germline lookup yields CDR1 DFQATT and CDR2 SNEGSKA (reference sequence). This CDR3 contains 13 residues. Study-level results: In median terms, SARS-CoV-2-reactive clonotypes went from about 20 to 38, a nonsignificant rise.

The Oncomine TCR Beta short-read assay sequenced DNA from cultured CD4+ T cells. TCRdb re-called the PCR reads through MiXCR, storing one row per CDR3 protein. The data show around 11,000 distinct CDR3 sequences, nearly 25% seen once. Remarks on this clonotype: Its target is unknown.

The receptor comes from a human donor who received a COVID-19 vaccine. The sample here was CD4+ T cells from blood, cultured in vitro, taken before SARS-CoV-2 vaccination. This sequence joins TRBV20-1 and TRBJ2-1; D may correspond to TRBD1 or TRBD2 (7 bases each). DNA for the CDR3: TGCAGCAAATCAGGGGGGGGGACCAATGAGCAGTTCTTC. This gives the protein CSKSGGGTNEQFF.